One sample yielded the 26 T cell receptor beta chains listed below, sequenced in a study of post-analysis software for immune sequencing data. Notes on the study in general: When patients were compared with controls, a handful of TRBV segments were more frequent, TRBV5-6, TRBV5-1 and TRBV20-1 among them.

The TCR beta cDNA libraries carried unique molecular identifiers. TCRdb processed the PCR reads anew with MiXCR; each CDR3 protein has one entry. This repertoire shows about 460,000 distinct CDR3 sequences, roughly 45% found once; its top ten account for roughly an eighth. The antigens for these receptors are not known. Specimen: blood. These receptors originate from a girl aged 10-17 years with multiple sclerosis.

This clonotype was counted between two and nine times. J is TRBJ2-5 and V is TRBV29-1; no reliable D call. The better agreement between TRBJ2-7 and the DNA end casts doubt on the J call. CDR3 length: 14 residues. CDR1 and CDR2 from the germline V gene are SQVTM and ANQGSEA. CDR3 DNA: TGCAGCGTCGCCCCGGGCTCGGGCTTCCACGAGCAGTACTTC. Translated, it gives CSVAPGSGFHEQYF.

The rearrangement links TRBV11-1 to TRBJ2-1; D might be TRBD1 or TRBD2, each matching 6 bases. Deletions cut 5 bases from V and 1 base from J, with 12 bases between. CDR1 SGHAT and CDR2 FQDESV come from the germline V gene (reference sequence). The CDR3 has 15 residues. Written as DNA, the CDR3 is TGTGCCAGCAGCGGGGGGCAACCTTCCTACAATGAGCAGTTCTTC. Translated: CASSGGQPSYNEQFF.

V usage is TRBV24-1 and J usage is TRBJ2-7; D is perhaps TRBD1 (6 bases). The J call is doubtful: the DNA matches TRBJ2-5 better. Per the germline V gene, CDR1 is KGHDR and CDR2 is SFDVKD. This CDR3 comprises 15 residues. CDR3 nucleotide sequence: TGTGCCACCAGTGGAATCCGGGACACCCAAGAGACCCAGTACTTC. It yields the protein CATSGIRDTQETQYF.

This chain joins TRBV20-1 and TRBJ2-5; D gene unclear. Per germline, CDR1 DFQATT and CDR2 SNEGSKA (reference sequence). V lost 3 bases to trimming and J lost 3 bases, with 8 bases between them. CDR3 size: 12 residues. CDR3 DNA sequence: TGCAGTGCTAGTCCCTTAAAAGAGACCCAGTACTTC. It translates to CSASPLKETQYF.

This clonotype showed up just a few times. This chain uses TRBV28 with TRBJ1-4; D not resolved. The V end was cut by 6 bases, the J end by 0 bases, with 8 bases between. Per the germline V gene, CDR1 is MDHEN and CDR2 is SYDVKM. This CDR3 is 14 amino acids long. CDR3 DNA: TGTGCCAGCAGGAATGGGGCAACTAATGAAAAACTGTTTTTT. This sequence encodes CASRNGATNEKLFF.

This chain connects TRBV12-3 or TRBV12-4 to TRBJ1-2; 8 nucleotides line up with TRBD1. V shed 7 bases and J 8 bases; nucleotides not matched to a gene: 9. The CDR3 has 13 residues. The CDR3 spells CASNFGQGEGYTF. The CDR3 region has the DNA TGTGCCAGCAACTTCGGACAGGGAGAAGGCTACACCTTC.

V and J are TRBV7-2 and TRBJ1-1; D gene ambiguous. Germline values: CDR1 SGHTA, CDR2 FQGNSA. CDR3 size: 14 residues. V gave up 5 bases and J gave up 4 bases, with 14 bases separating them. CDR3 DNA: TGTGCCAGCAGCCAGAGTTATGGCGGCACTGAAGCTTTCTTT. It yields the protein CASSQSYGGTEAFF.

In this sample, this clonotype turned up a few times. The chain uses TRBV12-3 or TRBV12-4 and TRBJ2-5; 9 bases fit TRBD1. The J call may be wrong; the DNA end is better matched by TRBJ2-7. This CDR3 has 16 amino acids. CDR3: CASSPYTGTGLYEQYF. In nucleotides, the CDR3 is TGTGCCAGCAGTCCATACACCGGGACAGGGTTGTACGAGCAGTACTTC.

The chain links TRBV29-1 to TRBJ2-7; 9 bases are shared with TRBD2. The CDR3 covers 13 residues. Trimming removed 7 bases from V and 5 bases from J; junction bases left unmatched: 9. Germline V gene lookup returns CDR1 SQVTM and CDR2 ANQGSEA. The CDR3 sequence: CSGEREAAHEQYF. CDR3 nucleotide sequence: TGCAGCGGTGAGCGGGAGGCGGCCCACGAGCAGTACTTC.

This clonotype was seen a few times. V gene TRBV10-1 combines with J gene TRBJ2-3, with 7 nucleotides matching TRBD2. J was trimmed by 2 bases and V by 0 bases; bases with no gene match: 2. Per germline, CDR1 WNHNN and CDR2 SYGVQD (reference sequence). This CDR3 contains 15 residues. The CDR3, as DNA: TGCGCCAGCAGTGAGTCTGCGGGAGACACAGATACGCAGTATTTT. This translates into CASSESAGDTDTQYF.

This clonotype was counted a few times. The CDR3 nucleotides are TGTGCCATCAGCCCGGGACTAGCCGACTACAATGAGCAGTTCTTC. The encoded protein is CAISPGLADYNEQFF. The rearrangement links TRBV10-3 to TRBJ2-1; 9 positions match TRBD2. Germline CDR1 ENHRY, CDR2 SYGVKD. With V trimmed by 6 bases and J by 3 bases, 6 bases remained unmatched. The CDR3 has 15 residues.

The rearrangement links TRBV4-2 to TRBJ2-7; maybe TRBD1 (6 bases). The germline gives CDR1 LGHNA, CDR2 YNFKEQ. V was shortened by 3 bases and J by 7 bases, with 13 bases between the two germline ends. The CDR3 is made up of 13 amino acids. Written as DNA, the CDR3 is TGTGCCAGCAGCCAGCCGGACAGAGGTGAGCAGTACTTC. Protein: CASSQPDRGEQYF.

This clonotype was recorded only once. The V call is TRBV27, the J call TRBJ2-3; the match to TRBD2 covers 11 bases. This CDR3 is 20 amino acids long. After removal of 5 bases from V and 3 bases from J, the junction contained 19 bases not matched to a gene. The V gene's germline CDR1 is MNHEY and CDR2 SMNVEV (reference sequence). CDR3 nucleotides: TGTGCCAGCAGTCCTCCCTATCATAGCGGGAGGGCTCCCGTAACAGATACGCAGTATTTT. It codes for CASSPPYHSGRAPVTDTQYF.

The chain recombines TRBV6-1 with TRBJ1-2, with 8 nucleotides matching TRBD1. In germline, CDR1 is MNHNS, CDR2 SASEGT. This CDR3 has 17 amino acids. The V and J ends lost 1 base and 3 bases, in that order; junction bases with no gene match: 10. DNA of the CDR3: TGTGCCAGCAGTGAAGTCGCTACAGGGGGGAGTTACTATGGCTACACCTTC. Translation: CASSEVATGGSYYGYTF.

The rearrangement joins TRBV6-5 to TRBJ1-1, with TRBD1 identical over 7 bases. With 9 bases clipped from V and 5 bases from J, the junction kept 6 bases outside the gene matches. Germline CDR1 is MNHEY and CDR2 is SVGAGI. This CDR3 region has 12 residues. CDR3 sequence reads: CASQGGITEAFF. In DNA form, the CDR3 reads TGTGCCAGTCAGGGGGGAATAACTGAAGCTTTCTTT.

This rearrangement joins TRBV7-3 to TRBJ2-7; TRBD2 matches at 8 bases. The CDR3 is 16 amino acids. After removal of 5 bases from V and 4 bases from J, the junction contained 13 bases not matched to a gene. Germline CDR1 and CDR2: SGHTA and FQGTGA. The CDR3 DNA reads TGTGCCAGCAGCCCTACGGGAGGGGACTCTGAATACGAGCAGTACTTC. It is translated as CASSPTGGDSEYEQYF.

In nucleotides, the CDR3 is TGTGCCAGCAGTGACAACAGGCCCTATGCAACTAATGAAAAACTGTTTTTT. This codes for CASSDNRPYATNEKLFF. The V gene is TRBV6-1, the J gene TRBJ1-4; D is possibly TRBD1 (5 bases). Germline V lookup: CDR1 MNHNS, CDR2 SASEGT. Trimming cost V 3 bases and J 0 bases, with 14 bases left between them. This CDR3 is 17 amino acids long.

This clonotype was counted a few times. The chain couples TRBV20-1 to TRBJ2-5, with 12 bases aligning to TRBD2. TRBJ2-7 matches the DNA end more closely, so the J call is doubtful. The CDR3 is 16 residues long. Germline V gives CDR1 DFQATT, CDR2 SNEGSKA (reference sequence). CDR3 sequence reads: CSARPYLAGGPHEQYF. As DNA, the CDR3 is TGCAGTGCTAGACCGTATCTAGCGGGAGGGCCCCACGAGCAGTACTTC.

CDR3 nucleotides: TGTGCCAGCAGCCAAGAGGCAGGGTACACTGAAGCTTTCTTT. Amino acid sequence: CASSQEAGYTEAFF. The chain links TRBV14 to TRBJ1-1, with TRBD1 as a possible D gene (5 bases). The germline gives CDR1 SGHDN, CDR2 FVKESK. V dropped 0 bases and J dropped 3 bases, with 8 bases sitting between them. The CDR3 spans 14 residues.

CDR3 bases: TGTGCCAGCAGTCCCGGTTCGATTTATGGCTACACCTTC. Translation gives CASSPGSIYGYTF. The J gene is TRBJ1-2, the V gene TRBV28; D not certain. This CDR3 comprises 13 residues. The germline V gene has CDR1 MDHEN and CDR2 SYDVKM. V was trimmed by 5 bases and J by 5 bases, leaving 12 bases between them.

This clonotype has more than one count but fewer than ten. An end of the junction differs from the germline gene, which may be a read error. The chain joins TRBV20-1 to TRBJ2-7; TRBD2 matches 7 bases. CDR3 length: 13 amino acids. Germline CDR1 DFQATT, CDR2 SNEGSKA (reference sequence). The CDR3 nucleotides read TGTAGAACCCTTGGGGAGGGAACCTACGAGCAGTACTTC. This codes for CRTLGEGTYEQYF.

The chain links TRBV7-3 to TRBJ2-1; D might be TRBD2 (6 bases). The CDR3 is 16 residues long. Germline V gene lookup returns CDR1 SGHTA and CDR2 FQGTGA. The V gene lost 4 bases and the J gene lost 5 bases, with 18 bases spanning the gap. For the CDR3, the DNA is TGTGCCAGCAGCTCAACAATCGAGGGACTTGACAATGAGCAGTTCTTC. Its translation: CASSSTIEGLDNEQFF.

The rearrangement links TRBV5-1 to TRBJ2-1, with unresolved D. Germline CDR1 is SGHRS and CDR2 is YFSETQ. V was cut by 0 bases and J by 0 bases, with 7 bases left in between. This CDR3 is built from 15 residues. CDR3 nucleotide sequence: TGCGCCAGCAGCTTGGCCCAGAGCTCCTACAATGAGCAGTTCTTC. Protein product: CASSLAQSSYNEQFF.

This clonotype appeared a few times. The chain's CDR3 is CASSPNRGLDSPLHF. The DNA for the CDR3 is TGTGCCAGCAGCCCGAACAGGGGGCTGGATTCACCCCTCCACTTT. The chain combines TRBV7-2 with TRBJ1-6; 9 positions match TRBD1. V lost 5 bases, J lost 8 bases, and 7 bases stayed unmatched. Germline lookup yields CDR1 SGHTA and CDR2 FQGNSA. The CDR3 contains 15 residues.

The genes are TRBV29-1 and TRBJ2-7, with TRBD1 as a possible D gene (6 bases). The CDR3 covers 11 residues. Germline V gene data show CDR1 as SQVTM and CDR2 as ANQGSEA. The V end lost 8 bases, the J end lost 2 bases, and 10 bases lay between the germline ends. The CDR3 reads CSSRTAYEQYF. The DNA of the CDR3 is TGCAGCTCCAGGACAGCCTACGAGCAGTACTTC.

The chain carries TRBV20-1 and TRBJ2-3, with 10 bases fitting TRBD2. From germline, CDR1 is DFQATT and CDR2 SNEGSKA (reference sequence). The CDR3 spans 16 residues. V shed 5 bases, J shed 3 bases, and the junction held 11 bases outside the gene matches. The CDR3 is CSADLAGAGLTDTQYF. As DNA, the CDR3 is TGCAGTGCTGACCTAGCGGGAGCCGGATTAACAGATACGCAGTATTTT.